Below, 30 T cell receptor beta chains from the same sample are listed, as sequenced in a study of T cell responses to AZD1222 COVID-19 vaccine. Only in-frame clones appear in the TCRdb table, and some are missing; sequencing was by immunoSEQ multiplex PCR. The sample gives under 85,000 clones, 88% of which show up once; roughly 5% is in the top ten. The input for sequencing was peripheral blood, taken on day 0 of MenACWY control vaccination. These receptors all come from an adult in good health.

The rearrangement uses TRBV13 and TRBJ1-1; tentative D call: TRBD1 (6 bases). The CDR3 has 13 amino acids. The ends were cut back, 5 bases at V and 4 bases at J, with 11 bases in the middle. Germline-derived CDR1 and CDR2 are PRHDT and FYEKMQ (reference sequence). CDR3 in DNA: TGTGCCAGCAGCGACCGGACAGCCACTGAAGCTTTCTTT. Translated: CASSDRTATEAFF.

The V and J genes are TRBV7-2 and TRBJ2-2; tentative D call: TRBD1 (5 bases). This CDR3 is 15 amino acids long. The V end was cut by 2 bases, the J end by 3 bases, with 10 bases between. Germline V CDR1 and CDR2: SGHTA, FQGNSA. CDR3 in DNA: TGTGCCAGCAGCTTACGCAGGGCTTACACCGGGGAGCTGTTTTTT. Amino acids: CASSLRRAYTGELFF. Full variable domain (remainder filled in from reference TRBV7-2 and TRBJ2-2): GAGVSQSPSNKVTEKGKDVELRCDPISGHTALYWYRQSLGQGLEFLIYFQGNSAPDKSGLPSDRFSAERTGGSVSTLTIQRTQQEDSAVYLCASSLRRAYTGELFFGEGSRLTVL.

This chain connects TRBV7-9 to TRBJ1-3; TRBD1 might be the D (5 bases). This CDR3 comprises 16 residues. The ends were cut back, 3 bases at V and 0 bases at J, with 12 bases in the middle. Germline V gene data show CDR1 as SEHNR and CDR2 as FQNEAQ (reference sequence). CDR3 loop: CASSLRGLSSGNTIYF. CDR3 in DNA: TGTGCCAGCAGCTTGAGGGGACTGAGCTCTGGAAACACCATATATTTT. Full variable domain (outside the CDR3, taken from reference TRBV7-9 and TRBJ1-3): DTGVSQNPRHKITKRGQNVTFRCDPISEHNRLYWYRQTLGQGPEFLTYFQNEAQLEKSRLLSDRFSAERPKGSFSTLEIQRTEQGDSAMYLCASSLRGLSSGNTIYFGEGSWLTVV.

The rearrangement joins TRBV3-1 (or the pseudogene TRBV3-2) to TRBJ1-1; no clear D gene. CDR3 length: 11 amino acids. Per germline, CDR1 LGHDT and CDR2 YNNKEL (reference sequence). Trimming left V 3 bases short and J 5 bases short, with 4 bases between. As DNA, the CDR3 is TGTGCCAGCAGCCATACGACTGAAGCTTTCTTT. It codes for CASSHTTEAFF.

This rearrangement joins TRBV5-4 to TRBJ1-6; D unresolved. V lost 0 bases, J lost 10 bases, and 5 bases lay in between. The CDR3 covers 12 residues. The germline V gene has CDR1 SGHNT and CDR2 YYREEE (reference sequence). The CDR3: CASSLEGSPLHF. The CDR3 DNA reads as TGTGCCAGCAGCTTGGAGGGATCACCCCTCCACTTT.

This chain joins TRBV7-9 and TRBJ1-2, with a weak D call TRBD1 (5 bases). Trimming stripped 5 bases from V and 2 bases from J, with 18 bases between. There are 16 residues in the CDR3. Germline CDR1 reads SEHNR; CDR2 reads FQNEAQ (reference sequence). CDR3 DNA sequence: TGTGCCAGCAGCCCCCGGTGGGGAGGGGAGAACTATGGCTACACCTTC. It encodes CASSPRWGGENYGYTF.

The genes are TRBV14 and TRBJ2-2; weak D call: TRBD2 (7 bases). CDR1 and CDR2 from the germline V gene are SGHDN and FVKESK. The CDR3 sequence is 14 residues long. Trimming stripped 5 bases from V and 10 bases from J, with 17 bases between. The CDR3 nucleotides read TGTGCCAGCAGCTCTTCGGGGGGCCCGAAGGAGCTGTTTTTT. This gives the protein CASSSSGGPKELFF.

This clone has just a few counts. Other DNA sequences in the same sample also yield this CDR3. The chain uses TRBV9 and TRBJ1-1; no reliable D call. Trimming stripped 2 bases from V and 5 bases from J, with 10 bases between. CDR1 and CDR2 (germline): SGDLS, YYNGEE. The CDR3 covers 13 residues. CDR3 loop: CASSVQEGTEAFF. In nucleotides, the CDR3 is TGTGCCAGCAGCGTCCAGGAGGGAACTGAAGCTTTCTTT.

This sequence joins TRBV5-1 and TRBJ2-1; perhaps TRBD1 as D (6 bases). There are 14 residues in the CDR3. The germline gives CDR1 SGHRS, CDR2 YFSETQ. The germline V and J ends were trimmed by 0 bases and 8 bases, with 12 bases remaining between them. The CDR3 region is CASSLGGQYDEQFF. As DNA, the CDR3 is TGCGCCAGCAGCTTGGGGGGGCAGTATGATGAGCAGTTCTTC.

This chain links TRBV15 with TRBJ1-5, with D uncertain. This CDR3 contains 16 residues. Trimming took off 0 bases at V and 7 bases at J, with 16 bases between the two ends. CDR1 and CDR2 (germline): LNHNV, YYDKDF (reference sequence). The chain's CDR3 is CATSREWTSTRQPQHF. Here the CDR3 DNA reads TGTGCCACCAGCAGAGAATGGACTTCCACCCGCCAGCCCCAGCATTTT.

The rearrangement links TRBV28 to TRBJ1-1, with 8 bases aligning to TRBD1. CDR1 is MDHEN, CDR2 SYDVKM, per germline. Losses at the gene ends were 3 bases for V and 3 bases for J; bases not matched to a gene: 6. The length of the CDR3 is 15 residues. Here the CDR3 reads CASSLAGGVDTEAFF. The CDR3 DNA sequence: TGTGCCAGCAGTTTGGCAGGGGGCGTGGACACTGAAGCTTTCTTT. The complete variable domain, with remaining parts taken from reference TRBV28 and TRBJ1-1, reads DVKVTQSSRYLVKRTGEKVFLECVQDMDHENMFWYRQDPGLGLRLIYFSYDVKMKEKGDIPEGYSVSREKKERFSLILESASTNQTSMYLCASSLAGGVDTEAFFGQGTRLTVV.

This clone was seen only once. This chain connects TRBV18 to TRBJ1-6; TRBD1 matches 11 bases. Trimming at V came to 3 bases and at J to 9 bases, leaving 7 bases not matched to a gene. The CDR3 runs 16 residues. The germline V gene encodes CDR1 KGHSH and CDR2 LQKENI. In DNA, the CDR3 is TGTGCCAGCTCACCTTCCGGGACAGGGGGGGGTTCACCCCTCCACTTT. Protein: CASSPSGTGGGSPLHF. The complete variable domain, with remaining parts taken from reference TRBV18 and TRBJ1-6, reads NAGVMQNPRHLVRRRGQEARLRCSPMKGHSHVYWYRQLPEEGLKFMVYLQKENIIDESGMPKERFSAEFPKEGPSILRIQQVVRGDSAAYFCASSPSGTGGGSPLHFGNGTRLTVT.

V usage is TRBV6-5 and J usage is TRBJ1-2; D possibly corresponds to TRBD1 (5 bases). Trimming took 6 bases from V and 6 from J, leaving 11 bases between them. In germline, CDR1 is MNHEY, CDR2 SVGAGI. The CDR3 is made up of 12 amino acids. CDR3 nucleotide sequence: TGTGCCAGCAGGCTAGACAGAAATGGCTACACCTTC. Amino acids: CASRLDRNGYTF.

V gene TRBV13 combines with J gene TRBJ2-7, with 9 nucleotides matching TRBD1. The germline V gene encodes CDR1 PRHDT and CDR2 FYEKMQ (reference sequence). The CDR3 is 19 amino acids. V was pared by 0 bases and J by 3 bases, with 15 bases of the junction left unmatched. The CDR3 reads CASSLGGFSVGTGFYEQYF. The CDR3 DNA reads TGTGCCAGCAGCTTAGGCGGTTTCAGTGTCGGGACAGGGTTCTACGAGCAGTACTTC.

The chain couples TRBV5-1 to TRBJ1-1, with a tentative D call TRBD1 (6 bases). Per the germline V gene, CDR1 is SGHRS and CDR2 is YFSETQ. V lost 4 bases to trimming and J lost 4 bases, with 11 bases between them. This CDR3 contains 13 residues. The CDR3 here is CASSIQGGTEAFF. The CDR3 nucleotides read TGCGCCAGCAGCATACAGGGCGGCACTGAAGCTTTCTTT.

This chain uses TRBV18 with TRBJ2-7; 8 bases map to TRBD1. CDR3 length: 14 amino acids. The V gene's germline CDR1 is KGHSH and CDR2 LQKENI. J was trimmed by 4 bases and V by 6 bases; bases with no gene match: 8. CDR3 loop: CASSTGQARYEQYF. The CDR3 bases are TGTGCCAGCTCTACGGGACAGGCACGGTACGAGCAGTACTTC.

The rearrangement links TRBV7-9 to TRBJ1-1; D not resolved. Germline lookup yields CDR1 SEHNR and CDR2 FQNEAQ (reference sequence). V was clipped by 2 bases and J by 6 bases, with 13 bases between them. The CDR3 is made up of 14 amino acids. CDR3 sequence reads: CASSLMGISPEAFF. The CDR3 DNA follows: TGTGCCAGCAGCTTAATGGGTATATCACCTGAAGCTTTCTTT.

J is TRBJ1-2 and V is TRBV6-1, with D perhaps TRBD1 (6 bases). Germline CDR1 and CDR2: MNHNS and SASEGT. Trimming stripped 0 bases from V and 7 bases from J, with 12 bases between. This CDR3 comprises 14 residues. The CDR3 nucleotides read TGTGCCAGCAGTGAAGCTGGAGGGGGTATTGGCTACACCTTC. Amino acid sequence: CASSEAGGGIGYTF.

This CDR3 is CASSSLQRGAYSYEQYF. The CDR3 DNA sequence: TGTGCCAGCAGCTCTCTACAGCGGGGGGCCTACTCCTACGAGCAGTACTTC. This chain links TRBV11-2 with TRBJ2-7; TRBD2 matches 9 bases. The V and J ends lost 4 bases and 0 bases, in that order; junction bases with no gene match: 10. CDR1 is SGHAT, CDR2 FQNNGV, per germline. The CDR3 length is 17 residues.

CDR3: CASSYPPGSTDTQYF. CDR3 nucleotides: TGTGCCAGCAGTTACCCCCCCGGGAGCACAGATACGCAGTATTTT. The J gene is TRBJ2-3, the V gene TRBV6-2 or TRBV6-3, with D hard to call. The CDR3 is 15 residues long. The germline V and J ends were trimmed by 2 bases and 0 bases, with 9 bases remaining between them. The germline CDR1 and CDR2 sequences are MNHEY and SVGEGT.

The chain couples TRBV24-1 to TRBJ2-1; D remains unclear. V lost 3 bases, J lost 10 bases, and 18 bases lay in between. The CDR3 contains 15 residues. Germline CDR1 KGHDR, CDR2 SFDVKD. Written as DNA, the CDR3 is TGTGCCACCAGTGATCCCCGGGTAACAACGGCCGAGCAGTTCTTC. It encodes CATSDPRVTTAEQFF.

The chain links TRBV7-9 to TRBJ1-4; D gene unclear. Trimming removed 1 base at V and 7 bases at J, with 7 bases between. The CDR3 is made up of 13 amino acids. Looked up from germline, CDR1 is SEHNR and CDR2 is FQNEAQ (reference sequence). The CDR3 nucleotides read TGTGCCAGCAGCTTAGGCTGGGGTGAAAAACTGTTTTTT. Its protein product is CASSLGWGEKLFF.

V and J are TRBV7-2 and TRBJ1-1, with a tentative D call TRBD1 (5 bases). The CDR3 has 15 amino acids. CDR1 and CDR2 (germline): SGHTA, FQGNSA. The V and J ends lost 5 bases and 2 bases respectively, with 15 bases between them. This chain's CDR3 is CASSPMGQINTEAFF. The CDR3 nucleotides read TGTGCCAGCAGCCCAATGGGGCAGATAAACACTGAAGCTTTCTTT.

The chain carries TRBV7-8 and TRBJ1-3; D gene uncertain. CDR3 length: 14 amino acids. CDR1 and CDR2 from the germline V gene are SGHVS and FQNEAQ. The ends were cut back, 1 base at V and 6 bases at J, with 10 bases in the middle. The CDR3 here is CASSLGPGLNTIYF. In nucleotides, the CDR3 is TGTGCCAGCAGCTTAGGTCCCGGGTTAAACACCATATATTTT.

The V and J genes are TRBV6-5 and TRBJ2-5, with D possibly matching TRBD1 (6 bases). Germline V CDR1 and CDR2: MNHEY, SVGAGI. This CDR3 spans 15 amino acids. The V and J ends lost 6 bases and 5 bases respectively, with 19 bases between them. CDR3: CASSDTVRGYETQYF. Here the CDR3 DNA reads TGTGCCAGCAGCGACACCGTCAGGGGTTACGAGACCCAGTACTTC.

CDR3 loop: CASKKDRNNQPQHF. DNA for the CDR3: TGTGCCAGCAAAAAGGACAGAAACAATCAGCCCCAGCATTTT. The V call is TRBV6-5, the J call TRBJ1-5; maybe TRBD1 (6 bases). Germline CDR1 reads MNHEY; CDR2 reads SVGAGI. V lost 7 bases, J lost 3 bases, and 13 bases lay in between. The CDR3 consists of 14 residues.

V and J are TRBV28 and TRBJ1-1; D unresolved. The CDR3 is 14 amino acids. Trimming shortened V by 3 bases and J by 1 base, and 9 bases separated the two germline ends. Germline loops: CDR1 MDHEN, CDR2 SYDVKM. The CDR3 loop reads CASSFVQRNTEAFF. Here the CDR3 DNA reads TGTGCCAGCAGTTTCGTCCAGCGGAACACTGAAGCTTTCTTT.

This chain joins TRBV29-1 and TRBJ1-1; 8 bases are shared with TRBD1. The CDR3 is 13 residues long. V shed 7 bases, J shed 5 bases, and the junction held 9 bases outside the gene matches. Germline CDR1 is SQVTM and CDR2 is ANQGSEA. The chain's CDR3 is CSGEQGGGTEAFF. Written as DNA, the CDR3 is TGCAGCGGGGAACAGGGGGGAGGTACTGAAGCTTTCTTT.

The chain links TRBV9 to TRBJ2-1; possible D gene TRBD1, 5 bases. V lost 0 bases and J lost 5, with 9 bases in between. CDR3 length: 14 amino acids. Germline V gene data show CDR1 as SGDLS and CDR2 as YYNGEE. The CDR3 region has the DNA TGTGCCAGCAGCGTAGGACAGACAAACAATGAGCAGTTCTTC. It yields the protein CASSVGQTNNEQFF.

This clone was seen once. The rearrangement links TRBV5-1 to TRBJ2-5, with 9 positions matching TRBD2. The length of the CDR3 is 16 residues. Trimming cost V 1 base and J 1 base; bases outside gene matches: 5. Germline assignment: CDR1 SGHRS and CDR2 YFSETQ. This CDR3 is CASSLSVAGVQETQYF. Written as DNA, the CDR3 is TGCGCCAGCAGCTTGTCAGTAGCGGGGGTCCAAGAGACCCAGTACTTC.